These 31 T cell receptor beta chains share one sample of origin, sequenced in a study of shared clonotypes between healthy human individuals (TCRdb year 2020). Library preparation employed the immunoSEQ multiplex PCR assay. TCRdb took this table from immuneACCESS and kept in-frame rearrangements with V and J called. Such tables lack part of the clones; where checked against another copy, unresolved V genes explain under half of the gap, and the rest is unexplained. The sample includes 600,000 to 750,000 clones, with approximately 79% observed a single time. Of the sample, under 2% falls within the top ten clones. Sequencing used memory CD4+ T cells sorted from blood. According to the study, the label for this sample's cell subset or site signals: CD45RA-negative fraction. These receptors all come from a woman aged 25 to 39 in good health.

This clone was observed a handful of times. This chain joins TRBV18 and TRBJ1-1; 9 positions agree with TRBD1. J lost 1 base, V lost 0 bases, and 9 bases had no gene match. Germline assignment: CDR1 KGHSH and CDR2 LQKENI. The CDR3 runs 18 residues. The CDR3: CASSPPLGQGRENTEAFF. CDR3 nucleotides: TGTGCCAGCTCACCACCGTTGGGACAGGGAAGGGAGAACACTGAAGCTTTCTTT.

This chain connects TRBV7-2 to TRBJ1-2; 8 nucleotides line up with TRBD1. This CDR3 has 15 residues. Germline lookup yields CDR1 SGHTA and CDR2 FQGNSA. V lost 5 bases to trimming and J lost 4 bases; unmatched junction nucleotides: 9. CDR3 coding DNA: TGTGCCAGCAGCACGAACCAGGGGGCGGGCTATGGCTACACCTTC. Protein sequence: CASSTNQGAGYGYTF.

This chain connects TRBV2 to TRBJ1-2; tentative D call: TRBD1 (5 bases). There are 15 residues in the CDR3. Trimming took 8 bases from V and 6 from J, leaving 22 bases between them. Germline-derived CDR1 and CDR2 are SNHLY and FYNNEI. The CDR3 reads CASRPYSGTMDGYTF. The CDR3 region has the DNA TGTGCCAGCCGACCATACTCCGGGACTATGGATGGCTACACCTTC.

The gene calls are TRBV21-1 and TRBJ1-1; the table's D gene call, TRBD1, was not cross checked with the DNA. TRBV21-1 is classified as a pseudogene. The CDR3 runs to 12 residues. In DNA form, the CDR3 reads TGTGCCAGCTTGGACAGGCACACTGAAGCTTTCTTT. Its protein product is CASLDRHTEAFF.

The chain joins TRBV18 to TRBJ1-2; TRBD1 aligns across 7 bases. CDR1 is KGHSH, CDR2 LQKENI, per germline. The CDR3 spans 13 residues. V lost 1 base and J lost 6; bases outside the gene matches: 2. The CDR3: CASSPQGANGYTF. The CDR3 DNA is TGTGCCAGCTCACCACAGGGGGCGAATGGCTACACCTTC.

The chain joins TRBV5-6 to TRBJ2-1; tentatively, D is TRBD2 (5 bases). The CDR3 has 15 amino acids. Between the trimmed V and J ends, which lost 2 bases and 5 bases, there was a span of 14 bases. CDR1 SGHDT and CDR2 YYEEEE come from the germline V gene. This chain's CDR3 is CASSLWGATDNEQFF. In nucleotides, the CDR3 is TGTGCCAGCAGCTTATGGGGAGCGACTGACAATGAGCAGTTCTTC.

This clone appeared a few times. The gene calls are TRBV10-3 and TRBJ2-2; D unclear. The germline gives CDR1 ENHRY, CDR2 SYGVKD. Trimming removed 3 bases from V and 1 base from J, with 6 bases in between. The CDR3 is made up of 14 amino acids. The CDR3 spells CAISDPGNTGELFF. The CDR3 region has the DNA TGTGCCATCAGTGACCCGGGGAACACCGGGGAGCTGTTTTTT.

There are a few counts of this clone. Other DNA sequences within the sample encode an identical CDR3. This chain uses TRBV19 with TRBJ2-5; D not certain. The ends were cut back, 2 bases at V and 5 bases at J, with 3 bases in the middle. In germline, CDR1 is LNHDA, CDR2 SQIVND (reference sequence). The CDR3 spans 11 residues. The CDR3 here is CASSIRETQYF. DNA for the CDR3: TGTGCCAGTAGTATAAGGGAGACCCAGTACTTC.

The rearrangement joins TRBV9 to TRBJ2-1, with TRBD2 identical over 13 bases. This CDR3 spans 15 amino acids. Germline CDR1 SGDLS, CDR2 YYNGEE. The junction had 5 bases not matched to a gene; V was cut back by 4 bases and J by 7 bases. CDR3: CASSPGLAGENEQFF. DNA of the CDR3: TGTGCCAGCAGCCCCGGACTAGCGGGAGAGAATGAGCAGTTCTTC.

This clone was found a few times. This rearrangement joins TRBV27 to TRBJ2-6; D is uncertain. The CDR3 has 14 residues. The V end was cut by 2 bases, the J end by 8 bases, with 10 bases between. Germline V gives CDR1 MNHEY, CDR2 SMNVEV (reference sequence). Here the CDR3 DNA reads TGTGCCAGCAGTTTAAGGGTCACGACCAACGTCCTGACTTTC. This translates into CASSLRVTTNVLTF. The full variable domain, rest sourced from reference TRBV27 and TRBJ2-6, is EAQVTQNPRYLITVTGKKLTVTCSQNMNHEYMSWYRQDPGLGLRQIYYSMNVEVTDKGDVPEGYKVSRKEKRNFPLILESPSPNQTSLYFCASSLRVTTNVLTFGAGSRLTVL.

This chain joins TRBV29-1 and TRBJ2-7; D remains unclear. Germline assignment: CDR1 SQVTM and CDR2 ANQGSEA. The CDR3 extends over 12 amino acids. V dropped 6 bases and J dropped 0 bases, with 9 bases sitting between them. CDR3: CSVTVSSYEQYF. The CDR3 nucleotides are TGCAGCGTGACGGTGAGCTCCTACGAGCAGTACTTC.

The genes are TRBV5-1 and TRBJ1-2; 10 bases agree with TRBD1. The length of the CDR3 is 16 residues. J lost 6 bases, V lost 2 bases, and 10 bases had no gene match. Per germline, CDR1 SGHRS and CDR2 YFSETQ. CDR3 sequence reads: CASSFTPGQGRDGYTF. DNA for the CDR3: TGCGCCAGCAGCTTTACACCGGGACAGGGGAGGGATGGCTACACCTTC. The full variable domain, in which reference TRBV5-1 and TRBJ1-2 provide the parts outside the CDR3, is KAGVTQTPRYLIKTRGQQVTLSCSPISGHRSVSWYQQTPGQGLQFLFEYFSETQRNKGNFPGRFSGRQFSNSRSEMNVSTLELGDSALYLCASSFTPGQGRDGYTFGSGTRLTVV.

Many counts were recorded for this clone. The chain combines TRBV5-1 with TRBJ2-3, with 13 bases identical to TRBD2. The germline CDR1 and CDR2 sequences are SGHRS and YFSETQ. V dropped 3 bases and J dropped 4; count of bases not matched to a gene: 5. The CDR3 sequence is 16 residues long. The CDR3 DNA reads as TGCGCCAGCAGCTCCGGACTAGCGGGAGTGCCAGATACGCAGTATTTT. This encodes CASSSGLAGVPDTQYF.

This clone was counted between two and nine times. The rearrangement uses TRBV5-1 and TRBJ2-3; the match to TRBD2 covers 10 bases. This CDR3 spans 15 amino acids. Germline CDR1 and CDR2: SGHRS and YFSETQ. J lost 1 base, V lost 5 bases, and 4 bases had no gene match. In DNA, the CDR3 is TGCGCCAGCAGACCCGGGACTAGCGGCACAGATACGCAGTATTTT. Translating it yields CASRPGTSGTDTQYF. The variable domain in full, with the rest retrieved from reference TRBV5-1 and TRBJ2-3, is KAGVTQTPRYLIKTRGQQVTLSCSPISGHRSVSWYQQTPGQGLQFLFEYFSETQRNKGNFPGRFSGRQFSNSRSEMNVSTLELGDSALYLCASRPGTSGTDTQYFGPGTRLTVL.

V and J are TRBV28 and TRBJ1-2; unclear D gene. V was pared by 5 bases and J by 4 bases, with 11 bases between. CDR1 is MDHEN and CDR2 is SYDVKM in the germline V gene. The CDR3 runs to 13 residues. The CDR3 here is CASSGRRTYGYTF. The CDR3 DNA is TGTGCCAGCAGTGGACGGAGGACCTATGGCTACACCTTC.

The chain is built from TRBV9 and TRBJ2-5, with TRBD2 identical over 9 bases. Germline lookup yields CDR1 SGDLS and CDR2 YYNGEE. CDR3 length: 16 residues. J gave up 1 base and V 0 bases, and 4 bases lay outside the gene matches. CDR3 bases: TGTGCCAGCAGCGTAGGGGTAGCGGGAGCCCAAGAGACCCAGTACTTC. Amino acid sequence: CASSVGVAGAQETQYF.

With respect to this clone: Other DNA sequences in the sample encode the same CDR3. The V call is TRBV7-9, the J call TRBJ2-3; D gene ambiguous. Germline CDR1 reads SEHNR; CDR2 reads FQNEAQ (reference sequence). The ends were cut back, 5 bases at V and 7 bases at J, with 10 bases in the middle. The CDR3 covers 12 residues. The CDR3 nucleotides are TGTGCCAGCAGCAGTGGTTTGAATACGCAGTATTTT. Encoded protein: CASSSGLNTQYF.

This clone was counted once. This chain links TRBV5-1 with TRBJ2-3; unclear D gene. The CDR3 sequence is 13 residues long. Germline V gives CDR1 SGHRS, CDR2 YFSETQ. Trimming cost V 4 bases and J 7 bases, with 13 bases left between them. The CDR3 is CASSEDGRNTQYF. The CDR3 DNA reads as TGCGCCAGCAGCGAGGATGGCCGGAATACGCAGTATTTT.

This clone has a single count. V is TRBV6-1 and J is TRBJ2-1; 11 nucleotides agree with TRBD1. Germline V gene data show CDR1 as MNHNS and CDR2 as SASEGT. The CDR3 sequence is 14 residues long. Unmatched junction bases numbered 10, after V lost 8 bases and J lost 10 bases. The CDR3 protein is CASEGGQGAREQFF. In DNA form, the CDR3 reads TGTGCCAGCGAGGGCGGACAGGGGGCTAGAGAGCAGTTCTTC.

Note on this clone: This sample includes further DNA sequences coding for the same CDR3. The chain is built from TRBV19 and TRBJ2-5, with a weak D call TRBD2 (6 bases). Looked up from germline, CDR1 is LNHDA and CDR2 is SQIVND (reference sequence). The V gene lost 5 bases and the J gene lost 0 bases, with 10 bases spanning the gap. CDR3 size: 14 residues. This chain's CDR3 is CASSPRGYQETQYF. CDR3 in DNA: TGTGCCAGTAGTCCACGGGGGTACCAAGAGACCCAGTACTTC.

This clone was detected many times. This sample includes further DNA sequences coding for the same CDR3. The rearrangement links TRBV7-2 to TRBJ1-1; D remains unclear. Germline CDR1 is SGHTA and CDR2 is FQGNSA. Trimming removed 1 base from V and 2 bases from J, with 8 bases in between. This CDR3 is built from 14 residues. The CDR3 sequence: CASSLGGFNTEAFF. DNA for the CDR3: TGTGCCAGCAGCTTAGGGGGTTTCAACACTGAAGCTTTCTTT.

The rearrangement links TRBV4-1 to TRBJ1-6; a weak D match, TRBD1 (5 bases). CDR1 MGHRA and CDR2 YSYEKL come from the germline V gene. The V and J ends lost 4 bases and 4 bases respectively, with 8 bases between them. This CDR3 is 14 amino acids long. The CDR3 loop is CASSPTVYNSPLHF. The CDR3, as DNA: TGCGCCAGCAGCCCGACAGTTTATAATTCACCCCTCCACTTT.

The chain combines TRBV7-9 with TRBJ2-7; D possibly corresponds to TRBD2 (6 bases). The ends were cut back, 0 bases at V and 4 bases at J, with 13 bases in the middle. Germline V CDR1 and CDR2: SEHNR, FQNEAQ (reference sequence). CDR3 size: 15 residues. DNA for the CDR3: TGTGCCAGCAGCTTAGCAGCGGGCCAAAGTTACGAGCAGTACTTC. It codes for CASSLAAGQSYEQYF.

This clone was observed a handful of times. Other DNA sequences in the same sample also yield this CDR3. The chain is built from TRBV18 and TRBJ1-1; D call uncertain. CDR3 size: 13 residues. The germline V gene has CDR1 KGHSH and CDR2 LQKENI. Trimming removed 3 bases from V and 3 bases from J, with 8 bases in between. The CDR3 loop reads CASSPNGDTEAFF. The CDR3 region has the DNA TGTGCCAGCTCACCTAATGGGGACACTGAAGCTTTCTTT. Filled out from reference TRBV18 and TRBJ1-1, the complete variable domain reads NAGVMQNPRHLVRRRGQEARLRCSPMKGHSHVYWYRQLPEEGLKFMVYLQKENIIDESGMPKERFSAEFPKEGPSILRIQQVVRGDSAAYFCASSPNGDTEAFFGQGTRLTVV.

This clone appeared a few times. The chain recombines TRBV6-1 with TRBJ2-3; possible D gene TRBD2, 5 bases. The CDR3 is 14 amino acids. The germline V and J ends were trimmed by 4 bases and 1 base, with 9 bases remaining between them. Germline values: CDR1 MNHNS, CDR2 SASEGT. The CDR3 DNA sequence: TGTGCCAGCAGTGGTTGGACTGGCACAGATACGCAGTATTTT. The encoded protein is CASSGWTGTDTQYF.

The chain joins TRBV9 to TRBJ1-2, with D uncertain. There are 14 residues in the CDR3. Germline CDR1 is SGDLS and CDR2 is YYNGEE. Trimming stripped 2 bases from V and 8 bases from J, with 16 bases between. This chain's CDR3 is CASSVASKTGGYTF. CDR3 in DNA: TGTGCCAGCAGCGTGGCCAGCAAAACTGGCGGCTACACCTTC.

The chain recombines TRBV13 with TRBJ1-3; TRBD1 might be the D (5 bases). The CDR3 extends over 15 amino acids. Per germline, CDR1 PRHDT and CDR2 FYEKMQ (reference sequence). Trimming stripped 3 bases from V and 4 bases from J, with 13 bases between. The CDR3 DNA follows: TGTGCCAGCAGCTTCCTGGGAGGGGTCGGAAACACCATATATTTT. This gives the protein CASSFLGGVGNTIYF.

The rearrangement joins TRBV2 to TRBJ2-2; no clear D gene. The CDR3 consists of 14 residues. The germline CDR1 and CDR2 sequences are SNHLY and FYNNEI. Trimming pared 7 bases from V and 3 bases from J, leaving 12 bases between. The CDR3 nucleotides read TGTGCCAGCAAGGTAGCACCCCACACCGGGGAGCTGTTTTTT. Translated: CASKVAPHTGELFF.

The V gene is TRBV6-5, the J gene TRBJ2-7, with D maybe TRBD2 (5 bases). From germline, CDR1 is MNHEY and CDR2 SVGAGI. This CDR3 has 13 residues. Trimming shortened V by 7 bases and J by 2 bases, and 12 bases separated the two germline ends. CDR3 sequence: CASKSPGAYEQYF. The CDR3, as DNA: TGTGCCAGCAAGAGTCCCGGGGCCTACGAGCAGTACTTC.

On this clone itself: Additional DNA sequences in this sample encode the identical CDR3. The rearrangement uses TRBV4-1 and TRBJ2-1; unclear D gene. V lost 2 bases, J lost 0 bases, and 11 bases lay in between. Germline CDR1 and CDR2: MGHRA and YSYEKL. The CDR3 spans 16 residues. CDR3 loop: CASSQLDILSYNEQFF. The CDR3 bases are TGCGCCAGCAGCCAATTAGACATTCTCTCCTACAATGAGCAGTTCTTC.

The rearrangement joins TRBV4-1 to TRBJ1-1; D might be TRBD1 (5 bases). Germline CDR1 reads MGHRA; CDR2 reads YSYEKL. Trimming took 1 base from V and 1 from J, leaving 16 bases between them. The CDR3 consists of 17 residues. CDR3 residues: CASSQGAGRTANTEAFF. In DNA form, the CDR3 reads TGCGCCAGCAGCCAAGGGGCGGGGCGGACGGCGAACACTGAAGCTTTCTTT.